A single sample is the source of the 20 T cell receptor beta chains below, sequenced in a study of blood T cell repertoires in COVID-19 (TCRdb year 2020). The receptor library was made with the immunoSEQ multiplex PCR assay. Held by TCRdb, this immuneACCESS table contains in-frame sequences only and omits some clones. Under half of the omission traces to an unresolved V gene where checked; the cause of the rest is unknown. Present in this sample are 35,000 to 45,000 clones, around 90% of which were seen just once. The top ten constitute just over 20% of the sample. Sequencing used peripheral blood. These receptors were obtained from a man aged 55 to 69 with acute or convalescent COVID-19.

The CDR3 reads CASSQGRRAFF. Written as DNA, the CDR3 is TGCGCCAGCAGCCAAGGCCGGAGAGCTTTCTTT. The rearrangement uses TRBV4-1 and TRBJ1-1, with D unclear. With 1 base removed from V and 10 bases from J, the gap between germline ends came to 7 bases. This CDR3 is built from 11 residues. Germline-derived CDR1 and CDR2 are MGHRA and YSYEKL.

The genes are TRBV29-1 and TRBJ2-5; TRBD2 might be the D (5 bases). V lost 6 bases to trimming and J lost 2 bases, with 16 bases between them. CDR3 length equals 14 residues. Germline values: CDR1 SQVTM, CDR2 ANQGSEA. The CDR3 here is CSVAPGGQQETQYF. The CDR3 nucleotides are TGCAGCGTCGCCCCGGGCGGGCAGCAAGAGACCCAGTACTTC.

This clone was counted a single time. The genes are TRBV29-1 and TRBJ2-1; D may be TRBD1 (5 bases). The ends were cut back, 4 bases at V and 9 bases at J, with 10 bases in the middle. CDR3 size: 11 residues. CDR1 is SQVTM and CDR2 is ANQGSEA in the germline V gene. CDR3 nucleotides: TGCAGCGTTGCGGACAATTCTGAGCAGTTCTTC. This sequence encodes CSVADNSEQFF.

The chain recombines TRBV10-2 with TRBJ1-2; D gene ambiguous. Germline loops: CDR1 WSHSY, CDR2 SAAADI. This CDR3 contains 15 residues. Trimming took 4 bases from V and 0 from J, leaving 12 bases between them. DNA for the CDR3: TGCGCCAGCAGTGCCCCTGACAAGGCTAACTATGGCTACACCTTC. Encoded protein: CASSAPDKANYGYTF.

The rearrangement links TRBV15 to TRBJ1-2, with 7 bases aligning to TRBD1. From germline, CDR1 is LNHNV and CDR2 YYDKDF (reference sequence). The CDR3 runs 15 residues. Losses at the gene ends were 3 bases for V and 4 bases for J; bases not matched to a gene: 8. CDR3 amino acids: CATSRGQRSIYGYTF. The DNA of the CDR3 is TGTGCCACCAGCAGGGGACAGCGCTCCATCTATGGCTACACCTTC.

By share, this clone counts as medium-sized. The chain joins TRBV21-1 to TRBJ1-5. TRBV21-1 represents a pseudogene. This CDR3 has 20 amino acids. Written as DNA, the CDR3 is TGTGCCAGCAGCAAAGCGCTCGGGGTTAAGGGCATTGGAGACAATCAGCCCCAGCATTTT. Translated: CASSKALGVKGIGDNQPQHF.

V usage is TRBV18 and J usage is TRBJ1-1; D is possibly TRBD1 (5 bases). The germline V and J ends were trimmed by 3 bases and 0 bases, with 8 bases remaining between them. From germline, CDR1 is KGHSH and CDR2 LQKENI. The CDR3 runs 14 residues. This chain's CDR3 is CASSPGHLNTEAFF. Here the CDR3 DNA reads TGTGCCAGCTCACCCGGACACCTGAACACTGAAGCTTTCTTT.

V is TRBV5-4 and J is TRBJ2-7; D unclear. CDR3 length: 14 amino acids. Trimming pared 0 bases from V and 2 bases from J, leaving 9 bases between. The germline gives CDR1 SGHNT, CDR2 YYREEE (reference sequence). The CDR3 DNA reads TGTGCCAGCAGCTTGGGGTGGGCACCCTACGAGCAGTACGTC. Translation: CASSLGWAPYEQYV.

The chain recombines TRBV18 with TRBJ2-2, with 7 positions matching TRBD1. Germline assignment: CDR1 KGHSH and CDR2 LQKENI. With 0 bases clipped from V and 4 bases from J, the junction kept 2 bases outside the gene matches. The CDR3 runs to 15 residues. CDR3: CASSPPGGSTGELFF. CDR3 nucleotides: TGTGCCAGCTCACCACCAGGGGGCTCCACCGGGGAGCTGTTTTTT.

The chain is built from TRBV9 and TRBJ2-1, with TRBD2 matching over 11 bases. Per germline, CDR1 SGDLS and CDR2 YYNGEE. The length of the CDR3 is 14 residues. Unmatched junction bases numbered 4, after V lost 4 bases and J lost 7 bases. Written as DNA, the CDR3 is TGTGCCAGCAGCACCCGGACTAGCGGGAATGAGCAGTTCTTC. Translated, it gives CASSTRTSGNEQFF.

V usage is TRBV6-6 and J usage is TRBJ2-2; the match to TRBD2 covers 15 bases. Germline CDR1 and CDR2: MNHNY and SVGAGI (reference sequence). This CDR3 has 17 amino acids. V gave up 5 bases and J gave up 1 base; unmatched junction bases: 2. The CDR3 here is CASSPGLAGGNTGELFF. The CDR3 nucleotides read TGTGCCAGCAGTCCGGGACTAGCGGGAGGGAACACCGGGGAGCTGTTTTTT.

The CDR3 here is CATSRGQAEAGDPYEQYF. CDR3 coding DNA: TGTGCCACCAGCAGAGGTCAGGCGGAAGCGGGAGACCCCTACGAGCAGTACTTC. The chain joins TRBV15 to TRBJ2-7, with 8 bases aligning to TRBD2. The CDR3 totals 18 residues. J gave up 2 bases and V 1 base, and 13 bases lay outside the gene matches. The germline V gene encodes CDR1 LNHNV and CDR2 YYDKDF (reference sequence).

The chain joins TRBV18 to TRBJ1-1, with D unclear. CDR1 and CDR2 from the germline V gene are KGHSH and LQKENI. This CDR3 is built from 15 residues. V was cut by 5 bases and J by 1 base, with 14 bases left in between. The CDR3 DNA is TGTGCCAGCTCAGAGGGATGGGCGCCGAACACTGAAGCTTTCTTT. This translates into CASSEGWAPNTEAFF.

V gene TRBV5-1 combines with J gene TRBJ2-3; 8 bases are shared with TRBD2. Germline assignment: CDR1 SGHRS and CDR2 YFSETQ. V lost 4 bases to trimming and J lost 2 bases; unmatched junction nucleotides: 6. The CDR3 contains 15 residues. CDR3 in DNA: TGCGCCAGCAGCATCCGGGAGGGGCCCACAGATACGCAGTATTTT. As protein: CASSIREGPTDTQYF.

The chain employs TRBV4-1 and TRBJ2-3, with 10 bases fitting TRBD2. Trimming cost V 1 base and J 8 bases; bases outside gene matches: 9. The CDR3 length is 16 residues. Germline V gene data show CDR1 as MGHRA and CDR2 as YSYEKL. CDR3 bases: TGCGCCAGCAGCCAAGTAGGGGAGCGGGAGGGCGGTACGCAGTATTTT. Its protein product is CASSQVGEREGGTQYF.

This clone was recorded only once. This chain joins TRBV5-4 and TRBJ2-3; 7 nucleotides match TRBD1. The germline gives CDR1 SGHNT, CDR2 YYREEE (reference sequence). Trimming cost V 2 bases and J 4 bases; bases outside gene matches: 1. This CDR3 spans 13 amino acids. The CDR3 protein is CASSLQGPDTQYF. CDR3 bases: TGTGCCAGCAGCTTACAGGGGCCAGATACGCAGTATTTT.

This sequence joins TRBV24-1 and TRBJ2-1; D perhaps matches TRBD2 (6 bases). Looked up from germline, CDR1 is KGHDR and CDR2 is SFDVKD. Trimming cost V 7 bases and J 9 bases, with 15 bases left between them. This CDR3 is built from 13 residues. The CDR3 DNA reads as TGTGCCACCAGATCTCCCGCCGGGGGTGAGCAGTTCTTC. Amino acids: CATRSPAGGEQFF.

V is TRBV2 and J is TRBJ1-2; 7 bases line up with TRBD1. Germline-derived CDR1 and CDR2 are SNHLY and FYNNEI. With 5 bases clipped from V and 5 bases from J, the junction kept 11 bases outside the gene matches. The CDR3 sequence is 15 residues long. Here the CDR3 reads CASSFIRGEGYGYTF. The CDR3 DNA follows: TGTGCCAGCAGTTTCATCAGGGGGGAAGGATATGGCTACACCTTC.

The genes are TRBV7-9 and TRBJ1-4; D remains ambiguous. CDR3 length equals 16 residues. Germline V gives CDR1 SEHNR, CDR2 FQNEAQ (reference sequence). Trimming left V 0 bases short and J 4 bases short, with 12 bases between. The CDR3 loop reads CASSLALMAINEKLFF. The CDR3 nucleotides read TGTGCCAGCAGCTTAGCGCTTATGGCAATTAATGAAAAACTGTTTTTT.

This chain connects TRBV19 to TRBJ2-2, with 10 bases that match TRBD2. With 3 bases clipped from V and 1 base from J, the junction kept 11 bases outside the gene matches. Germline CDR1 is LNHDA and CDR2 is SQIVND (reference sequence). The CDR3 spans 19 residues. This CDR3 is CASSIGRSGLAVNTGELFF. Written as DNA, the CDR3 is TGTGCCAGTAGTATTGGTAGGTCCGGACTAGCGGTGAACACCGGGGAGCTGTTTTTT.